Shown below are 22 T cell receptor beta chains from a single sample sequenced in a study of cytomegalovirus exposure and HLA in healthy donors. The PCR employed 60 Vbeta primers together with 13 Jbeta primers. Assay: immunoSEQ multiplex PCR; the TCRdb copy retains only in-frame clones and omits some. The sample gives about 100,000 clones, under 85% of which show up once; around 7.3% is in the top ten. Source material: PBMCs. The receptors were sampled from a man between 45 and 60 years old in good health and CMV-seropositive.

V usage is TRBV15 and J usage is TRBJ2-1; TRBD2 aligns across 7 bases. The CDR3 covers 13 residues. Germline V gene data show CDR1 as LNHNV and CDR2 as YYDKDF (reference sequence). Trimming took 8 bases from V and 4 from J; bases not matched to a gene: 5. The chain's CDR3 is CATPREEYNEQFF. The CDR3 DNA reads TGTGCCACCCCCCGGGAGGAATACAATGAGCAGTTCTTC.

This chain links TRBV5-1 with TRBJ2-1; D not resolved. CDR1 is SGHRS and CDR2 is YFSETQ in the germline V gene. CDR3 size: 15 residues. The V end was cut by 0 bases, the J end by 4 bases, with 11 bases between. This CDR3 is CASSLASQTYNEQFF. The CDR3, as DNA: TGCGCCAGCAGCTTGGCCAGCCAGACTTACAATGAGCAGTTCTTC.

The chain combines TRBV2 with TRBJ2-5; possibly TRBD2 for D (5 bases). Trimming removed 0 bases at V and 11 bases at J, with 16 bases between. CDR1 SNHLY and CDR2 FYNNEI come from the germline V gene. The CDR3 spans 14 residues. DNA for the CDR3: TGTGCCAGCAGTGAAGCACGGGCACCTGGGGAGCAGTACTTC. This codes for CASSEARAPGEQYF.

This clone was observed a few times. V gene TRBV9 combines with J gene TRBJ1-3; D gene ambiguous. V lost 3 bases and J 4 bases, leaving 5 bases between the germline ends. The CDR3 length is 12 residues. Germline V gene sequence: CDR1 SGDLS, CDR2 YYNGEE. In DNA, the CDR3 is TGTGCCAGCAGCGCACACGGAAACACCATATATTTT. Translated: CASSAHGNTIYF.

The chain recombines TRBV18 with TRBJ2-7; D perhaps matches TRBD1 (6 bases). CDR1 KGHSH and CDR2 LQKENI come from the germline V gene. This CDR3 spans 12 amino acids. V lost 3 bases, J lost 6 bases, and 9 bases lay in between. CDR3: CASSPNRAEQYF. For the CDR3, the DNA is TGTGCCAGCTCACCCAACAGGGCCGAGCAGTACTTC. Supplemented by reference TRBV18 and TRBJ2-7, the full variable domain reads NAGVMQNPRHLVRRRGQEARLRCSPMKGHSHVYWYRQLPEEGLKFMVYLQKENIIDESGMPKERFSAEFPKEGPSILRIQQVVRGDSAAYFCASSPNRAEQYFGPGTRLTVT.

The chain uses TRBV5-1 and TRBJ2-3, with D perhaps matching TRBD2 (5 bases). V lost 4 bases and J 4 bases, leaving 7 bases between the germline ends. Germline V gene sequence: CDR1 SGHRS, CDR2 YFSETQ. The CDR3 is 12 amino acids. The CDR3 DNA is TGCGCCAGCAGCATGAGGGCAGATACGCAGTATTTT. Translation: CASSMRADTQYF.

There are a few counts of this clone. The chain combines TRBV7-6 with TRBJ2-5; a weak D match, TRBD1 (6 bases). Between the trimmed V and J ends, which lost 3 bases and 1 base, there was a span of 12 bases. Germline V gives CDR1 SGHVS, CDR2 FNYEAQ. This CDR3 spans 15 amino acids. The CDR3 DNA is TGTGCCAGCAGCTTCCGACAGGAGAGCCAAGAGACCCAGTACTTC. Its translation: CASSFRQESQETQYF.

The rearrangement links TRBV19 to TRBJ2-2; D unresolved. CDR3 length equals 11 residues. CDR1 is LNHDA and CDR2 is SQIVND in the germline V gene (reference sequence). Trimming pared 6 bases from V and 6 bases from J, leaving 5 bases between. CDR3 nucleotide sequence: TGTGCCAGTAGCACTGCCGGGGAGCTGTTTTTT. It translates to CASSTAGELFF. The full variable domain, in which reference TRBV19 and TRBJ2-2 provide the parts outside the CDR3, is DGGITQSPKYLFRKEGQNVTLSCEQNLNHDAMYWYRQDPGQGLRLIYYSQIVNDFQKGDIAEGYSVSREKKESFPLTVTSAQKNPTAFYLCASSTAGELFFGEGSRLTVL.

This chain links TRBV27 with TRBJ1-6; 8 nucleotides match TRBD1. V dropped 5 bases and J dropped 6; count of bases not matched to a gene: 9. Germline values: CDR1 MNHEY, CDR2 SMNVEV (reference sequence). This CDR3 contains 16 residues. This CDR3 is CASSAFQGAGNSPLHF. CDR3 coding DNA: TGTGCCAGCAGTGCGTTCCAGGGGGCTGGTAATTCACCCCTCCACTTT.

The chain carries TRBV4-3 and TRBJ2-5; 10 nucleotides align to TRBD1. The closer fit of TRBJ2-7 to the DNA end suggests the J call may be wrong. Germline V CDR1 and CDR2: LGHNA, YSLEER. The CDR3 is made up of 15 amino acids. The CDR3 is CASSPDRGLAYEQYF. The CDR3 DNA follows: TGCGCCAGCAGCCCCGACAGGGGGCTGGCCTACGAGCAGTACTTC.

This chain links TRBV6-5 with TRBJ2-3; maybe TRBD1 (7 bases). The V end was cut by 2 bases, the J end by 1 base, with 10 bases between. The length of the CDR3 is 15 residues. The V gene's germline CDR1 is MNHEY and CDR2 SVGAGI. The CDR3 nucleotides read TGTGCCAGCAGTTACGGCAGGGGGGGCACAGATACGCAGTATTTT. Encoded protein: CASSYGRGGTDTQYF.

A single count supports this clone. J is TRBJ2-5 and V is TRBV7-8; D is ambiguous. Trimming pared 2 bases from V and 1 base from J, leaving 8 bases between. Per germline, CDR1 SGHVS and CDR2 FQNEAQ. CDR3 length: 14 amino acids. The CDR3 DNA reads TGTGCCAGCAGCTTACGACGGAGCCAAGAGACCCAGTACTTC. As protein: CASSLRRSQETQYF. The whole variable domain, remainder taken from reference TRBV7-8 and TRBJ2-5, is GAGVSQSPRYKVAKRGQDVALRCDPISGHVSLFWYQQALGQGPEFLTYFQNEAQLDKSGLPSDRFFAERPEGSVSTLKIQRTQQEDSAVYLCASSLRRSQETQYFGPGTRLLVL.

This clone showed up just once. This sequence joins TRBV2 and TRBJ1-4; the match to TRBD1 covers 11 bases. The CDR3 is 15 amino acids. After removal of 5 bases from V and 5 bases from J, the junction contained 4 bases not matched to a gene. CDR1 and CDR2 from the germline V gene are SNHLY and FYNNEI. CDR3 residues: CASSLRTGGNEKLFF. The DNA for the CDR3 is TGTGCCAGCAGTCTACGGACAGGGGGCAATGAAAAACTGTTTTTT. The variable domain in full, completed from reference TRBV2 and TRBJ1-4, reads EPEVTQTPSHQVTQMGQEVILRCVPISNHLYFYWYRQILGQKVEFLVSFYNNEISEKSEIFDDQFSVERPDGSNFTLKIRSTKLEDSAMYFCASSLRTGGNEKLFFGSGTQLSVL.

The rearrangement uses TRBV9 and TRBJ1-2; no firm D call. Germline-derived CDR1 and CDR2 are SGDLS and YYNGEE. The V gene lost 4 bases and the J gene lost 3 bases, with 13 bases spanning the gap. This CDR3 has 14 residues. The CDR3 reads CASSPSTPDYGYTF. DNA of the CDR3: TGTGCCAGCAGCCCCTCGACTCCAGACTATGGCTACACCTTC.

This chain uses TRBV25-1 with TRBJ1-2; D remains unclear. The CDR3 sequence is 13 residues long. The germline V gene has CDR1 MGHDK and CDR2 SYGVNS. The germline V and J ends were trimmed by 3 bases and 4 bases, with 9 bases remaining between them. CDR3 in amino acids: CASSDPPGYGYTF. CDR3 DNA: TGTGCCAGCAGTGACCCTCCAGGCTATGGCTACACCTTC.

The chain joins TRBV4-3 to TRBJ2-2; 7 positions agree with TRBD1. The trim removed 1 base at V and 0 bases at J, leaving 5 bases unmatched. Per the germline V gene, CDR1 is LGHNA and CDR2 is YSLEER. The CDR3 sequence is 17 residues long. CDR3 in amino acids: CASSQVHGTANTGELFF. Here the CDR3 DNA reads TGCGCCAGCAGCCAAGTTCACGGGACAGCGAACACCGGGGAGCTGTTTTTT.

The gene calls are TRBV5-6 and TRBJ1-6; D not resolved. In germline, CDR1 is SGHDT, CDR2 YYEEEE. CDR3 length: 17 amino acids. V lost 0 bases, J lost 3 bases, and 13 bases lay in between. The CDR3 DNA sequence: TGTGCCAGCAGCTTGGCCGGAGGGATCTTCTATAATTCACCCCTCCACTTT. It specifies CASSLAGGIFYNSPLHF.

The chain combines TRBV2 with TRBJ2-7, with 12 bases fitting TRBD1. The germline V gene encodes CDR1 SNHLY and CDR2 FYNNEI. The CDR3 loop spans 14 amino acids. The trim removed 6 bases at V and 6 bases at J, leaving 6 bases unmatched. The CDR3 reads CASRRDRGPSEQYF. DNA for the CDR3: TGTGCCAGCAGGAGGGACAGGGGGCCAAGCGAGCAGTACTTC.

The chain has TRBV30 and TRBJ2-5; TRBD1 is a possible D gene (6 bases). Germline lookup yields CDR1 GTSNPN and CDR2 SVGIG (reference sequence). CDR3 length: 13 residues. Trimming took off 4 bases at V and 5 bases at J, with 14 bases between the two ends. CDR3 DNA: TGTGCCTGGACCCGGACAGTTGGTGAGACCCAGTACTTC. This translates into CAWTRTVGETQYF.

This clone was seen just once. The chain carries TRBV5-6 and TRBJ1-1; TRBD1 matches 8 bases. The CDR3 extends over 16 amino acids. Germline lookup yields CDR1 SGHDT and CDR2 YYEEEE. With 4 bases clipped from V and 1 base from J, the junction kept 9 bases outside the gene matches. Here the CDR3 reads CASSHPQGGWNTEAFF. CDR3 DNA sequence: TGTGCCAGCAGCCACCCACAGGGGGGCTGGAACACTGAAGCTTTCTTT.

The rearrangement joins TRBV7-2 to TRBJ2-7, with D perhaps matching TRBD2 (5 bases). Trimming took 7 bases from V and 6 from J, leaving 16 bases between them. The germline V gene encodes CDR1 SGHTA and CDR2 FQGNSA. This CDR3 is built from 13 residues. As DNA, the CDR3 is TGTGCCAGCACCCCGGGAATAGCAGCCGAGCAGTACTTC. This translates into CASTPGIAAEQYF.

This clone has just a few counts. The chain links TRBV7-2 to TRBJ2-7, with a tentative D call TRBD2 (6 bases). V lost 5 bases to trimming and J lost 0 bases, with 8 bases between them. Per the germline V gene, CDR1 is SGHTA and CDR2 is FQGNSA. This CDR3 has 13 residues. CDR3 region: CASSVGGSYEQYF. CDR3 nucleotide sequence: TGTGCCAGCAGCGTGGGGGGCTCCTACGAGCAGTACTTC.